Each of the 18 T cell receptor beta chains below was sequenced from the same sample in a study of blood T cell repertoires in COVID-19. The data were produced by immunoSEQ multiplex PCR, yet TCRdb's version contains in-frame clones alone and is incomplete. The data show 90,000 to 120,000 clones, around 83% seen once. Specimen: peripheral blood. Source of these receptors: an older man with acute or convalescent COVID-19.

This chain uses TRBV5-4 with TRBJ1-1, with a weak D call TRBD1 (5 bases). CDR1 is SGHNT and CDR2 is YYREEE in the germline V gene (reference sequence). The CDR3 runs to 14 residues. The V gene lost 4 bases and the J gene lost 0 bases, with 10 bases spanning the gap. CDR3 sequence reads: CASSIRGMNTEAFF. CDR3 coding DNA: TGTGCCAGCAGCATTAGGGGCATGAACACTGAAGCTTTCTTT.

J is TRBJ1-5 and V is TRBV2; D call uncertain. This CDR3 has 14 amino acids. V lost 4 bases to trimming and J lost 4 bases, with 11 bases between them. Germline lookup yields CDR1 SNHLY and CDR2 FYNNEI. The DNA of the CDR3 is TGTGCCAGCAGTGCGGAGATCGGGAATCAGCCCCAGCATTTT. Protein sequence: CASSAEIGNQPQHF.

J is TRBJ2-5 and V is TRBV4-3, with 9 bases identical to TRBD1. The CDR3 has 15 amino acids. CDR1 is LGHNA, CDR2 YSLEER, per germline. V dropped 0 bases and J dropped 6; count of bases not matched to a gene: 5. Here the CDR3 reads CASSQDVGQGQTQYF. For the CDR3, the DNA is TGCGCCAGCAGCCAAGATGTTGGACAGGGGCAGACCCAGTACTTC.

The chain joins TRBV2 to TRBJ2-2, with unresolved D. Germline V lookup: CDR1 SNHLY, CDR2 FYNNEI. V dropped 6 bases and J dropped 5 bases, with 7 bases sitting between them. CDR3 length: 12 amino acids. The CDR3 here is CASSLETGELFF. Written as DNA, the CDR3 is TGTGCCAGCAGCTTGGAGACCGGGGAGCTGTTTTTT.

J is TRBJ2-2 and V is TRBV3-1 (or the pseudogene TRBV3-2); TRBD2 aligns across 12 bases. The trim removed 4 bases at V and 1 base at J, leaving 1 base unmatched. Germline V gene sequence: CDR1 LGHDT, CDR2 YNNKEL (reference sequence). This CDR3 region has 16 residues. The CDR3 loop is CASSLLAGGNTGELFF. CDR3 coding DNA: TGTGCCAGCAGCCTACTAGCGGGGGGGAACACCGGGGAGCTGTTTTTT.

The chain couples TRBV15 to TRBJ2-1, with TRBD1 as a possible D gene (7 bases). The V gene's germline CDR1 is LNHNV and CDR2 YYDKDF (reference sequence). The CDR3 contains 17 residues. V was shortened by 0 bases and J by 5 bases, with 17 bases between the two germline ends. The CDR3 region is CATSRDLSGGKNNEQFF. In DNA, the CDR3 is TGTGCCACCAGCAGAGACCTCTCAGGGGGGAAAAACAATGAGCAGTTCTTC.

This clone was observed a handful of times. The chain links TRBV3-1 (or the pseudogene TRBV3-2) to TRBJ2-3, with D possibly TRBD1 on 6 matching bases. CDR1 is LGHDT and CDR2 is YNNKEL in the germline V gene (reference sequence). Trimming removed 4 bases at V and 2 bases at J, with 16 bases between. The CDR3 contains 16 residues. CDR3 in amino acids: CASSPLGAKLTDTQYF. The CDR3 DNA reads TGTGCCAGCAGCCCCCTGGGGGCCAAGCTCACAGATACGCAGTATTTT.

This chain connects TRBV21-1 to TRBJ2-6; no DNA check was done on the table's D call, TRBD1. TRBV21-1 is listed as a pseudogene. This CDR3 region has 18 residues. The CDR3 region has the DNA TGTGCCAGGTCACGGGACAGGGGCCCACACTCTGGGGCCAACGTCCTGACTTTC. Encoded protein: CARSRDRGPHSGANVLTF.

This rearrangement joins TRBV7-2 to TRBJ1-5; D perhaps matches TRBD1 (5 bases). The germline V and J ends were trimmed by 4 bases and 2 bases, with 9 bases remaining between them. CDR3 length: 14 amino acids. Germline CDR1 SGHTA, CDR2 FQGNSA. The CDR3 nucleotides read TGTGCCAGCAGCTCATCGACAGGCAATCAGCCCCAGCATTTT. It codes for CASSSSTGNQPQHF. Based on the CDR3 plus reference TRBV7-2 and TRBJ1-5, the full variable domain is GAGVSQSPSNKVTEKGKDVELRCDPISGHTALYWYRQSLGQGLEFLIYFQGNSAPDKSGLPSDRFSAERTGGSVSTLTIQRTQQEDSAVYLCASSSSTGNQPQHFGDGTRLSIL.

The table lists this clone with a count of one. CDR3 DNA sequence: TGTGCCAGCTCAGCCCGGGACATCTATTCACCCCTCCACTTT. Translated: CASSARDIYSPLHF. This chain joins TRBV18 and TRBJ1-6, with D perhaps matching TRBD1 (6 bases). The ends were cut back, 5 bases at V and 8 bases at J, with 13 bases in the middle. Germline CDR1 KGHSH, CDR2 LQKENI. The CDR3 has 14 amino acids.

In nucleotides, the CDR3 is TGTGCCAGCAGCTCGCAAATCGAGGTGTATGAGCAGTTCTTC. Residues: CASSSQIEVYEQFF. The rearrangement uses TRBV7-2 and TRBJ2-1; D is unresolved. Trimming shortened V by 4 bases and J by 8 bases, and 15 bases separated the two germline ends. Germline V gene lookup returns CDR1 SGHTA and CDR2 FQGNSA. This CDR3 region has 14 residues.

V and J are TRBV6-5 and TRBJ1-2; TRBD1 aligns across 7 bases. The V gene's germline CDR1 is MNHEY and CDR2 SVGAGI. V lost 3 bases, J lost 8 bases, and 9 bases stayed unmatched. This CDR3 has 14 residues. DNA for the CDR3: TGTGCCAGCAGTTATCCTGGACAGGCGCACGGCTACACCTTC. Amino acids: CASSYPGQAHGYTF.

The V and J genes are TRBV6-2 or TRBV6-3 and TRBJ2-7; 7 positions agree with TRBD2. The V segment lost 2 bases and the J segment 2 bases; nucleotides outside the gene matches: 6. The CDR3 totals 15 residues. CDR1 MNHEY and CDR2 SVGEGT come from the germline V gene. The DNA of the CDR3 is TGTGCCAGCAGTTACGCCGGGGACTATACCTACGAGCAGTACTTC. This gives the protein CASSYAGDYTYEQYF.

The rearrangement joins TRBV7-9 to TRBJ2-7; TRBD2 is a possible D gene (7 bases). V was clipped by 5 bases and J by 4 bases, with 21 bases between them. The CDR3 runs to 16 residues. Germline CDR1 is SEHNR and CDR2 is FQNEAQ (reference sequence). The CDR3 protein is CASSRGLAGAGYEQYF. The CDR3, as DNA: TGTGCCAGCAGCAGGGGCCTCGCGGGGGCCGGTTACGAGCAGTACTTC.

For the CDR3, the DNA is TGTGCCAGCAGCCCTCCTAGGTTCTTTGAAGCTTTCTTT. This codes for CASSPPRFFEAFF. V usage is TRBV7-9 and J usage is TRBJ1-1, with unresolved D. The CDR3 is 13 amino acids. The germline CDR1 and CDR2 sequences are SEHNR and FQNEAQ (reference sequence). V lost 5 bases and J 7 bases, leaving 14 bases between the germline ends.

This rearrangement joins TRBV12-5 to TRBJ1-3; D remains unclear. This CDR3 has 14 amino acids. V lost 6 bases and J lost 0, with 9 bases in between. Germline values: CDR1 LGHNT, CDR2 FRNRAP. The CDR3: CASGIGSSGNTIYF. The CDR3 DNA follows: TGTGCTAGTGGGATCGGGAGCTCTGGAAACACCATATATTTT.

The chain combines TRBV5-1 with TRBJ2-3; TRBD1 matches at 7 bases. The CDR3 totals 15 residues. In germline, CDR1 is SGHRS, CDR2 YFSETQ. V shed 0 bases and J 5 bases; nucleotides not matched to a gene: 6. The CDR3, as DNA: TGCGCCAGCAGCTTGGGGGACAGATCCAAAGATACGCAGTATTTT. The encoded protein is CASSLGDRSKDTQYF.

The CDR3 here is CASRSGQVAGGYTF. DNA for the CDR3: TGTGCCAGCAGATCGGGACAGGTGGCCGGTGGCTACACCTTC. The chain employs TRBV6-5 and TRBJ1-2; TRBD1 agrees at 8 bases. This CDR3 contains 14 residues. The germline V gene has CDR1 MNHEY and CDR2 SVGAGI. V gave up 6 bases and J gave up 7 bases; unmatched junction bases: 10.